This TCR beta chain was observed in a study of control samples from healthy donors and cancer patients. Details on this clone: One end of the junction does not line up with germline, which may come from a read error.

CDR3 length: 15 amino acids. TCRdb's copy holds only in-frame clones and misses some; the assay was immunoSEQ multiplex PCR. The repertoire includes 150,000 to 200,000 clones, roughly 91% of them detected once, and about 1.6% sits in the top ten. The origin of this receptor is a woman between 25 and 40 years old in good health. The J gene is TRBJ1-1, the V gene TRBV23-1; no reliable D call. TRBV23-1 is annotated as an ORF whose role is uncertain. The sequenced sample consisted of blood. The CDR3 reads CASTQFPVMNTEAFF. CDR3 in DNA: TGCGCCAGCACTCAATTTCCGGTCATGAACACTGAAGCTTTCTTT.